The 3 T cell receptor beta chains in this list originate from one sample, sequenced in a study of technical replicates of blood from a few donors. The data were produced by immunoSEQ multiplex PCR, yet TCRdb's version contains in-frame clones alone and is incomplete. The sample lists about 79,000 clones, about 90% occurring once. Sequenced sample: T cells isolated from PBMCs. These receptors came from a human donor in good health. Some clones in this sample may be carry-over from other donors' samples.

The chain combines TRBV7-2 with TRBJ2-7, with TRBD1 matching 8 bases. Germline-derived CDR1 and CDR2 are SGHTA and FQGNSA. This CDR3 region has 16 residues. The ends lost 1 base at V and 4 bases at J; junction bases unmatched: 9. CDR3 bases: TGTGCCAGCAGCTTAGAGGCAGGGGGCAAGTCTTACGAGCAGTACTTC. The encoded protein is CASSLEAGGKSYEQYF.

This chain connects TRBV27 to TRBJ2-7, with 8 bases that match TRBD1. The V gene end was trimmed by 3 bases and the J gene end by 2 bases; junction bases not matched to a gene: 3. CDR3 size: 14 residues. Looked up from germline, CDR1 is MNHEY and CDR2 is SMNVEV (reference sequence). CDR3 in amino acids: CASSFMTGAYEQYF. The CDR3 DNA follows: TGTGCCAGCAGTTTCATGACAGGGGCCTACGAGCAGTACTTC.

The V gene is TRBV23-1, the J gene TRBJ2-7; 8 bases are shared with TRBD1. TRBV23-1 is identified as an open reading frame with a role that is uncertain. There are 15 residues in the CDR3. Trimming removed 2 bases from V and 1 base from J; junction bases left unmatched: 4. Written as DNA, the CDR3 is TGCGCCAGCAGTCAAGACAGGGGAAGTTCCTACGAGCAGTACTTC. Encoded protein: CASSQDRGSSYEQYF.